Sequencing of this T cell receptor (beta chain) was carried out in a study of T cell responses to AZD1222 COVID-19 vaccine. With respect to this clone: Antigen specificity is unknown.

The V end lost 5 bases, the J end lost 3 bases, and 8 bases lay between the germline ends. The V gene's germline CDR1 is MDHEN and CDR2 SYDVKM. The CDR3 totals 12 residues. Libraries were prepared by immunoSEQ multiplex PCR; TCRdb keeps only in-frame clonotypes and omits some of them. The data hold some 140,000 clones, with approximately 84% observed a single time. Study-wide findings and caveats: Per reports, nearly half of all spike-specific TCRs target regions that are unmutated in variants.

The sequencing here drew on peripheral blood, taken on day 0 of AZD1222 vaccination. This sequence originates from an adult in good health. The genes are TRBV28 and TRBJ2-7, with D possibly TRBD1 on 6 matching bases. DNA of the CDR3: TGTGCCAGCAGTCGGACAGTCTACGAGCAGTACTTC. It is translated as CASSRTVYEQYF.